This T cell receptor (beta chain) was identified during a study of blood T cells in healthy people across ages (dated by TCRdb to the mid-2010s). About the study as a whole: In model experiments, template switching captured about one uniquely barcoded TCR beta cDNA molecule for every two T cells. To track age-related changes in TCR beta repertoire diversity, the study relied on deep sequencing normalized with unique cDNA molecular identifiers. The donors were divided into four age groups: young (average approximately 15 years), middle-aged (almost 40), aged (about 62) and long-lived (around 87). Donors of different ages were randomly distributed across sequencing lanes to avoid experimental bias. Two additional independent replicas of 1 million unique cDNA reads from the same blood draw were analyzed for two donors (one aged 18 to 30 and one aged 80 or older). Overall results and qualifications from the work: Conclusive comparison of naive and antigen-experienced compartments was prevented by the profiling of bulk unsorted PBMCs. A strong correlation was found between observed TCR beta diversity and the percentage of naive T cells measured by flow cytometry. Observed TCR beta diversity per million T cells fell roughly linearly with age, and a significant reduction was already apparent by age roughly 40. Compared with the aged group, more naive CD4+ T cells, fewer expanded clones and increased TCR diversity were shown by the long-lived group, suggesting age selection. Total diversity estimates from one million sequenced T cells were considered lower bounds and underestimates. The CMV infection status of donors was not known, potentially confounding age-related changes in expanded clonotypes.

The donors were 40 or so Caucasian individuals from Russia, aged roughly 6 to 100 years, who were systemically healthy. Each donor gave around 9.5 milliliters of peripheral blood, collected into EDTA-treated Vacutainer tubes. Ficoll-Paque density-gradient centrifugation was used to isolate PBMCs, with at least 6 million per sample. Trizol reagent was used to extract total RNA from the PBMCs, yielding at least 5.5 micrograms per sample. For every donor, flow cytometry on a PBMC aliquot measured the percentage of naive CD45RAhigh/CD27high T cells. Libraries came from 5' RACE. TCRdb shows the sequencer as Illumina HiSeq 2500. A second PCR of about 6 to 12 cycles was performed with a sample-barcoded 5' primer and a J-beta primer mix. A template-switch 5' adaptor carrying 12 random nucleotides introduced a unique molecular identifier onto each TCR beta cDNA molecule. Each sample yielded at least 3 million CDR3-containing paired-end reads. First-strand cDNA synthesis was performed from all RNA using the Mint cDNA synthesis kit, with priming by a TRBC-specific oligonucleotide. Following uracil-DNA glycosylase treatment, all cDNA underwent a first 18-cycle PCR with the universal primers M1SS and BC2_uni_R. The study's processing was this. Each sample was normalized by randomly selecting 1 million high-quality reads, each carrying a distinct molecular identifier. Instead of being binned into consensus sequences, reads with shared molecular identifiers were discarded. MiTCR, set to a Q25 quality threshold and the strictest error-elimination algorithm, was used for CDR3 identification, clonotype clustering and error correction. A nonparametric unseen species model with Euler transformation was used to estimate lower-bound total TCR beta diversity. TCRdb reprocessing: public reads trimmed at Q25 with fastp, clones called with MiXCR, in-frame beta chains kept. Each CDR3 protein gets just one entry, which takes the most common genes and DNA from the rows behind it. Clone size and V and J calls follow TCRdb, not the original study. This sample lists about 780,000 distinct CDR3 sequences; more than 35% were detected once. Of the sample, about a sixth falls within the top ten clones.

CDR1 and CDR2, per the germline V gene (reference sequence), are GTSNPN and SVGIG. CDR3 length: 13 amino acids, cysteine to phenylalanine. The CDR3 DNA has 39 bases and is translated from base 1. A remark on this clonotype: Its antigen remains undetermined. Base qualities are not recorded, but no much larger clone differs from it by a single base.

This receptor was obtained from an elderly man in good health. Sequencing used blood. The chain is assembled from TRBV30 and TRBJ2-4; TRBD1 might be the D gene, on 5 matching bases. Gene TRBJ2-5 matches the end of the DNA better, so the J call may be wrong. The sequence in DNA is TGTGCCTGGAGTGGACAGATCCAAGAGACCCAGTACTTC. Its protein reads: CAWSGQIQETQYF.